The present TCR beta chain was sequenced within a study of T cell responses to AZD1222 COVID-19 vaccine. General observations from the study: Only a handful of AZD1222 recipients tested seropositive at baseline.

This CDR3 has 16 amino acids. CDR1 is LGHDT and CDR2 is YNNKEL in the germline V gene (reference sequence). Losses at the gene ends were 4 bases for V and 4 bases for J; bases not matched to a gene: 8. A remark on this clone: Its antigen remains unknown.

The method was immunoSEQ multiplex PCR; TCRdb's version includes in-frame clones alone and lacks a portion of them. The data hold about 140,000 clones, with about 93% observed a single time. Sequenced here: peripheral blood, sampled on day 0 of AZD1222 vaccination. The V call is TRBV3-1 (or the pseudogene TRBV3-2), the J call TRBJ2-3, with TRBD2 identical over 10 bases. This receptor was obtained from an adult in good health. The CDR3 DNA is TGTGCCAGCAGCCCGGAGGTAGCGGGAGGTTCAGATACGCAGTATTTT. It translates to CASSPEVAGGSDTQYF.